This T cell receptor beta chain appears in the sequencing data of a study of blood T cell repertoires in COVID-19. In the study overall: Collection of acute and convalescent COVID-19 samples took place in the United States, Italy and Spain. The analysed material was cDNA or gDNA that came from T cells, B-cell-depleted T cells, or PBMCs.

This CDR3 has 13 amino acids. V was cut by 3 bases and J by 1 base, with 6 bases left in between. Per germline, CDR1 MDHEN and CDR2 SYDVKM. Per the original data handling: Counts of nucleated cells, estimated from reference gene primer amplification, were obtained. Assay: immunoSEQ multiplex PCR; the TCRdb copy retains only in-frame clones and omits some. V, J and clone size were drawn from that table, and D and trimming were deduced from the DNA. The sample consists of a few hundred thousand clones, roughly 90% of them appearing once. This TCR derives from a man between 18 and 29 years old with active or convalescent COVID-19. This sequence joins TRBV28 and TRBJ1-1; D remains unclear. The specimen was peripheral blood. CDR3 sequence (DNA): TGTGCCAGCAGTTTCGCACAGAACACTGAAGCTTTCTTT. This encodes CASSFAQNTEAFF.